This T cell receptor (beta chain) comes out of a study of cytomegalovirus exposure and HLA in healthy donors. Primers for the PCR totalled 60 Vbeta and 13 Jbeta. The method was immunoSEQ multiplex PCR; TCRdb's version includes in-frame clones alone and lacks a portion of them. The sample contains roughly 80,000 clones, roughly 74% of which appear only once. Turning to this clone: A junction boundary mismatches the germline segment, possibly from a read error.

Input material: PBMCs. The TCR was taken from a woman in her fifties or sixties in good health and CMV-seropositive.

The DNA for the CDR3 is TGCAGCGTTGAAAACGGGTCTTTC. Amino acid sequence: CSVENGSF. The rearrangement uses TRBV29-1 and TRBJ2-7; D is unclear. CDR1 is SQVTM and CDR2 is ANQGSEA in the germline V gene. This CDR3 has 8 residues.